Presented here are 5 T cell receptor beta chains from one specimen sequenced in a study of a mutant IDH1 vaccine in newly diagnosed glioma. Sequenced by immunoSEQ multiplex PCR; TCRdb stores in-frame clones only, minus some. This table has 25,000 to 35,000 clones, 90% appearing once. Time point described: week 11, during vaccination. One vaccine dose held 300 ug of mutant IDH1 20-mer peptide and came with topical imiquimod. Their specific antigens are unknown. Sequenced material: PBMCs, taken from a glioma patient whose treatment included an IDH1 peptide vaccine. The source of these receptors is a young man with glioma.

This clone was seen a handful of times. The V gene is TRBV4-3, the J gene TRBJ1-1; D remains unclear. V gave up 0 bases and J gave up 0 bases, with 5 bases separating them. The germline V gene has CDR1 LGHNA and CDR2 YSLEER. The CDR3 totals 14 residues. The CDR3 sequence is CASSQDRMNTEAFF. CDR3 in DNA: TGCGCCAGCAGCCAAGACCGAATGAACACTGAAGCTTTCTTT.

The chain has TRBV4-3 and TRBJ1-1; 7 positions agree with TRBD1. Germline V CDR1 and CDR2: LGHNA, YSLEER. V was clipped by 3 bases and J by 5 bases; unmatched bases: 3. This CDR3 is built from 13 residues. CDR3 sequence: CASSHRQGTEAFF. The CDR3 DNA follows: TGCGCCAGCAGCCACCGACAGGGTACTGAAGCTTTCTTT.

As DNA, the CDR3 is TGCGCCAGCAGCCCAGGGGCGCCCGACGAGCAGTACTTC. It translates to CASSPGAPDEQYF. The chain carries TRBV4-1 and TRBJ2-7; a weak D match, TRBD1 (6 bases). Germline CDR1 reads MGHRA; CDR2 reads YSYEKL. The germline V and J ends were trimmed by 4 bases and 5 bases, with 12 bases remaining between them. CDR3 length equals 13 residues.

CDR3 nucleotides: TGTGCCAGCTCCGGGGACAGGGGGAGGTATGAAAAACTGTTTTTT. Translating it yields CASSGDRGRYEKLFF. This chain joins TRBV6-5 and TRBJ1-4, with TRBD1 matching 11 bases. V gave up 8 bases and J gave up 6 bases; unmatched junction bases: 8. Germline values: CDR1 MNHEY, CDR2 SVGAGI. The CDR3 extends over 15 amino acids.

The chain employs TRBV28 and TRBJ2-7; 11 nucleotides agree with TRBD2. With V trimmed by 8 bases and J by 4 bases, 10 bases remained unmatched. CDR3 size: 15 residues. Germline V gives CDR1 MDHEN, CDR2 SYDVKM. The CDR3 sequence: CASRLAGTSGYEQYF. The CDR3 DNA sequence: TGTGCCAGCCGCTTAGCCGGGACTAGCGGATACGAGCAGTACTTC. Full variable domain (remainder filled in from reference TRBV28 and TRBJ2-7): DVKVTQSSRYLVKRTGEKVFLECVQDMDHENMFWYRQDPGLGLRLIYFSYDVKMKEKGDIPEGYSVSREKKERFSLILESASTNQTSMYLCASRLAGTSGYEQYFGPGTRLTVT.